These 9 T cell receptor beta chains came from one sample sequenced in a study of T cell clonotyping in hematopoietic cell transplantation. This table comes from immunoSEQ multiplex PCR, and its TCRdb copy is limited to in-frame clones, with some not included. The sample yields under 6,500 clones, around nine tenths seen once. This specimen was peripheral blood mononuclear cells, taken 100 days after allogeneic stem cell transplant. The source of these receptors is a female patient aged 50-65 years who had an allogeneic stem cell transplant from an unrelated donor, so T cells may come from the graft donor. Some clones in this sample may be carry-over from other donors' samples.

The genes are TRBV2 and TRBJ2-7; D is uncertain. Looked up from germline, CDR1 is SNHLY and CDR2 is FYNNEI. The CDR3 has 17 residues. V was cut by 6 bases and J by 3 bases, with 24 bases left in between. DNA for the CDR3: TGTGCCAGCAGGCCCCCCCCCAACTCAGGTCTCTACTACGAGCAGTACTTC. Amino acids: CASRPPPNSGLYYEQYF.

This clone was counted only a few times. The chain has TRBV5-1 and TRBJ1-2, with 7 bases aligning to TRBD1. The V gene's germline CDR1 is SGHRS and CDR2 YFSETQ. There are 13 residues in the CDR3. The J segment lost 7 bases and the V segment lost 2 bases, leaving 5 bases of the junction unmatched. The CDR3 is CASSFGQDSGYTF. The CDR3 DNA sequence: TGCGCCAGCAGCTTTGGACAGGACAGTGGCTACACCTTC.

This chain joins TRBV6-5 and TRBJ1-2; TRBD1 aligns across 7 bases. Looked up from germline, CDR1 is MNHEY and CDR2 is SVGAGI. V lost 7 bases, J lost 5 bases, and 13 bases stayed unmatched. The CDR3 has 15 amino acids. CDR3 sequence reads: CASTEGGDSKYGYTF. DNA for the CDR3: TGTGCCAGCACCGAGGGGGGGGACAGCAAATATGGCTACACCTTC.

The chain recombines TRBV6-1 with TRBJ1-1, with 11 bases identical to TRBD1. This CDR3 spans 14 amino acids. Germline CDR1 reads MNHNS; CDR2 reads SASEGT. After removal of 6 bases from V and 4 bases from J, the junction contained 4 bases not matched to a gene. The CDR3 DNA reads TGTGCCAGCAGCGGGACAGGGGGTTCCACTGAAGCTTTCTTT. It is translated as CASSGTGGSTEAFF.

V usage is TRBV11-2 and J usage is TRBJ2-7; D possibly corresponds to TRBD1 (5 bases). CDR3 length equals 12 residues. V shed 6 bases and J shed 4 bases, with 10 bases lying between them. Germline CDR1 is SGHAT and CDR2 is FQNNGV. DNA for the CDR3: TGTGCCAGCAGTTTTCAGGGTTACGAGCAGTACTTC. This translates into CASSFQGYEQYF.

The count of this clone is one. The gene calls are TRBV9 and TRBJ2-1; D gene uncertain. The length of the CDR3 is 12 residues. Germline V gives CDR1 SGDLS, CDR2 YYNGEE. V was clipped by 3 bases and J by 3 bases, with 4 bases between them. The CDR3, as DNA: TGTGCCAGCAGCGGGGGCTACAATGAGCAGTTCTTC. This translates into CASSGGYNEQFF.

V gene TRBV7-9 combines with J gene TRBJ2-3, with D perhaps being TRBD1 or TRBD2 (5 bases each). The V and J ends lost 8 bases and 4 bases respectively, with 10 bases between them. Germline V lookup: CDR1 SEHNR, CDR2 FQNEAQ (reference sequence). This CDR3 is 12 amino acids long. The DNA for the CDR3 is TGTGCCAGCGGCGTGGGGGCAGATACGCAGTATTTT. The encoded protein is CASGVGADTQYF. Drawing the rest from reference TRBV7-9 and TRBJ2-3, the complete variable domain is DTGVSQNPRHKITKRGQNVTFRCDPISEHNRLYWYRQTLGQGPEFLTYFQNEAQLEKSRLLSDRFSAERPKGSFSTLEIQRTEQGDSAMYLCASGVGADTQYFGPGTRLTVL.

In DNA, the CDR3 is TGTGCCTGGAGTCCCAAAAGTACATACGATAATTCACCCCTCCACTTT. Protein sequence: CAWSPKSTYDNSPLHF. The chain employs TRBV30 and TRBJ1-6; unclear D gene. Germline CDR1 is GTSNPN and CDR2 is SVGIG (reference sequence). This CDR3 is 16 amino acids long. Trimming left V 2 bases short and J 5 bases short, with 16 bases between.

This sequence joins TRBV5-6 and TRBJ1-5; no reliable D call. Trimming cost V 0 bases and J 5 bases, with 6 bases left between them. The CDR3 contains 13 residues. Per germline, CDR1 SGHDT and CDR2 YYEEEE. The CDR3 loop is CASSLGPYQPQHF. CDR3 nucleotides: TGTGCCAGCAGCTTGGGACCCTATCAGCCCCAGCATTTT. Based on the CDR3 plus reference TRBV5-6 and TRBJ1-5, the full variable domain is DAGVTQSPTHLIKTRGQQVTLRCSPKSGHDTVSWYQQALGQGPQFIFQYYEEEERQRGNFPDRFSGHQFPNYSSELNVNALLLGDSALYLCASSLGPYQPQHFGDGTRLSIL.